This T cell receptor (beta chain) was observed in a study of shared clonotypes between healthy human individuals. V lost 7 bases, J lost 2 bases, and 9 bases stayed unmatched. The CDR3 contains 15 residues. Germline V gives CDR1 SGHAT, CDR2 FQNNGV. Measured with immunoSEQ multiplex PCR; TCRdb has only the in-frame clones, and not every one. The sample contains around 620,000 clones, approximately 95% of which appear only once. CD45RO-negative CD8 cells positively selected for CCR7 made up the naive population, which excluded terminally differentiated effector memory CD45RA+ cells. This TCR was sampled from a woman aged 30 to 39 in good health. The sample comprised naive CD8+ T cells sorted from blood. The chain uses TRBV11-2 and TRBJ2-7; 9 bases agree with TRBD1. CDR3 protein: CASTEHRGLTYEQYF. CDR3 sequence (DNA): TGTGCCAGCACCGAACACAGGGGGCTTACCTACGAGCAGTACTTC.